These 18 T cell receptor beta chains were sequenced from one sample in a study of T cells after yellow fever vaccination. MiXCR was run by TCRdb on the 5' RACE reads, yielding one entry per CDR3 protein. The sample contains about 360,000 distinct CDR3 sequences, about 6% of which appear only once. Sequences were derived from PBMCs, sampled 5 days after the yellow fever booster vaccination. The receptors shown here come from a man aged 25-40 years who received the YFV17D yellow fever vaccine.

In this sample, this clonotype turned up many times. V gene TRBV6-8 combines with J gene TRBJ1-1; tentatively, D is TRBD1 (6 bases). CDR1 and CDR2 from the germline V gene are MNHGY and SAAAGT. V lost 5 bases and J lost 1, with 11 bases in between. The CDR3 is made up of 14 amino acids. The CDR3 loop is CASSPGTRNTEAFF. CDR3 coding DNA: TGTGCCAGCAGTCCAGGGACAAGGAACACTGAAGCTTTCTTT.

This clonotype was seen only a few times. The V call is TRBV7-2, the J call TRBJ2-7; unclear D gene. Trimming removed 3 bases from V and 7 bases from J, with 13 bases in between. This CDR3 spans 13 amino acids. Per germline, CDR1 SGHTA and CDR2 FQGNSA. The CDR3: CASSFASSREQYF. CDR3 nucleotides: TGTGCCAGCAGCTTCGCTAGTTCGAGGGAGCAGTACTTC.

This clonotype was recorded many times. This chain links TRBV5-1 with TRBJ2-7; tentative D call: TRBD1 (6 bases). The CDR3 length is 13 residues. The germline V gene encodes CDR1 SGHRS and CDR2 YFSETQ. Deletions cut 4 bases from V and 3 bases from J, with 11 bases between. CDR3 in amino acids: CASSRDRFYEQYF. Here the CDR3 DNA reads TGCGCCAGCAGCAGAGACAGGTTCTACGAGCAGTACTTC.

This clonotype occurred many times. The rearrangement joins TRBV4-3 to TRBJ2-3; possibly TRBD2 for D (5 bases). The CDR3 extends over 13 amino acids. Looked up from germline, CDR1 is LGHNA and CDR2 is YSLEER. Trimming cost V 5 bases and J 0 bases, with 6 bases left between them. The DNA for the CDR3 is TGCGCCAGCAGCGAGGGAAGCACAGATACGCAGTATTTT. Translated, it gives CASSEGSTDTQYF.

In its sample, this clonotype was seen many times. V and J are TRBV5-1 and TRBJ1-2, with 7 bases identical to TRBD1. Per the germline V gene, CDR1 is SGHRS and CDR2 is YFSETQ. The V and J ends lost 4 bases and 8 bases, in that order; junction bases with no gene match: 11. CDR3 size: 14 residues. For the CDR3, the DNA is TGCGCCAGCAGCCGCTCAACAGGGGCTCAGGGCTACACCTTC. The encoded protein is CASSRSTGAQGYTF.

V and J are TRBV20-1 and TRBJ1-1, with 9 bases that match TRBD1. Losses at the gene ends were 5 bases for V and 1 base for J; bases not matched to a gene: 8. This CDR3 contains 15 residues. Germline V CDR1 and CDR2: DFQATT, SNEGSKA (reference sequence). The CDR3 coding sequence is TGCAGTGCTCCGCGTAGGGACAGGGCGAACACTGAAGCTTTCTTT. Protein sequence: CSAPRRDRANTEAFF.

This clonotype was seen a few times. The chain carries TRBV20-1 and TRBJ2-1, with D maybe TRBD2 (5 bases). Germline V gene lookup returns CDR1 DFQATT and CDR2 SNEGSKA (reference sequence). The CDR3 length is 14 residues. Trimming left V 6 bases short and J 6 bases short, with 18 bases between. The CDR3 coding sequence is TGCAGTGCGGACGGGGAGAGGGTTTCCAATGAGCAGTTCTTC. Its translation: CSADGERVSNEQFF.

This rearrangement joins TRBV11-2 to TRBJ1-1, with a weak D call TRBD1 (5 bases). This CDR3 is 13 amino acids long. Trimming removed 3 bases at V and 5 bases at J, with 10 bases between. Germline V lookup: CDR1 SGHAT, CDR2 FQNNGV. The DNA for the CDR3 is TGTGCCAGCAGCTTTGGGACCGAGACTGAAGCTTTCTTT. This sequence encodes CASSFGTETEAFF.

Only a few counts were recorded for this clonotype. V gene TRBV7-3 combines with J gene TRBJ2-5; TRBD2 matches at 10 bases. Germline values: CDR1 SGHTA, CDR2 FQGTGA. Germline trimming cut 5 bases from V and 1 base from J; bases unmatched to any gene: 4. The CDR3 is 15 amino acids. The CDR3, as DNA: TGTGCCAGCAGCCGCACTAGCGGGACCCAAGAGACCCAGTACTTC. Translating it yields CASSRTSGTQETQYF.

This clonotype was seen a few times. The V gene is TRBV20-1, the J gene TRBJ2-7; unclear D gene. Between the trimmed V and J ends, which lost 1 base and 5 bases, there was a span of 9 bases. The germline V gene has CDR1 DFQATT and CDR2 SNEGSKA (reference sequence). The CDR3 sequence is 12 residues long. The CDR3 coding sequence is TGCAGTGCTAGAGTTATTGGGAACGAGCAGTACTTC. Translation: CSARVIGNEQYF.

At least ten counts were recorded for this clonotype. This chain uses TRBV7-2 with TRBJ1-1; D gene uncertain. The CDR3 covers 12 residues. V shed 3 bases and J shed 4 bases, with 6 bases lying between them. In germline, CDR1 is SGHTA, CDR2 FQGNSA. The chain's CDR3 is CASSFPPTEAFF. The CDR3 region has the DNA TGTGCCAGCAGCTTTCCACCCACTGAAGCTTTCTTT. Complete variable domain (other parts from reference TRBV7-2 and TRBJ1-1): GAGVSQSPSNKVTEKGKDVELRCDPISGHTALYWYRQSLGQGLEFLIYFQGNSAPDKSGLPSDRFSAERTGGSVSTLTIQRTQQEDSAVYLCASSFPPTEAFFGQGTRLTVV.

This clonotype has a count of ten or more. The rearrangement joins TRBV11-2 to TRBJ2-7; D remains ambiguous. CDR1 and CDR2 from the germline V gene are SGHAT and FQNNGV. This CDR3 has 12 residues. Trimming shortened V by 5 bases and J by 1 base, and 6 bases separated the two germline ends. The CDR3 is CASSGVSYEQYF. CDR3 DNA sequence: TGTGCCAGCAGCGGGGTTTCCTACGAGCAGTACTTC.

This clonotype was recorded many times. The V gene is TRBV20-1, the J gene TRBJ2-7; D remains ambiguous. The germline V gene encodes CDR1 DFQATT and CDR2 SNEGSKA (reference sequence). This CDR3 is built from 14 residues. The V gene lost 0 bases and the J gene lost 0 bases, with 9 bases spanning the gap. The CDR3 region has the DNA TGCAGTGCTAGAGATCCGCGGTCCTCCTACGAGCAGTACTTC. It is translated as CSARDPRSSYEQYF.

CDR3 in amino acids: CASSQAGQDYNEQFF. CDR3 nucleotides: TGTGCCAGCAGCCAAGCTGGACAGGACTACAATGAGCAGTTCTTC. The chain links TRBV3-1 to TRBJ2-1, with 7 bases lining up with TRBD1. The J segment lost 3 bases and the V segment lost 1 base, leaving 3 bases of the junction unmatched. Per germline, CDR1 LGHDT and CDR2 YNNKEL (reference sequence). CDR3 length: 15 amino acids.

The genes are TRBV7-2 and TRBJ2-6; D is tentatively TRBD1 or TRBD2 (5 bases each). Germline V gene data show CDR1 as SGHTA and CDR2 as FQGNSA. V was cut by 5 bases and J by 1 base, with 30 bases left in between. The CDR3 is 22 residues long. CDR3 DNA: TGTGCCAGCAGCGCCCCCCAGAGACACCCGGGGCAGCTTGAATCTGGGGCCAACGTCCTGACTTTC. Protein sequence: CASSAPQRHPGQLESGANVLTF.

Only a few counts were recorded for this clonotype. The V and J genes are TRBV29-1 and TRBJ1-1, with TRBD1 as a possible D gene (6 bases). Looked up from germline, CDR1 is SQVTM and CDR2 is ANQGSEA. Between the trimmed V and J ends, which lost 1 base and 5 bases, there was a span of 11 bases. This CDR3 has 13 residues. CDR3 loop: CSVEATGRTEAFF. In DNA, the CDR3 is TGCAGCGTTGAAGCTACAGGGAGGACTGAAGCTTTCTTT.

This clonotype was counted many times. The V and J genes are TRBV20-1 and TRBJ2-1, with 8 positions matching TRBD2. The germline CDR1 and CDR2 sequences are DFQATT and SNEGSKA (reference sequence). The CDR3 runs to 13 residues. With 3 bases clipped from V and 2 bases from J, the junction kept 0 bases outside the gene matches. The CDR3 nucleotides read TGCAGTGCTAGCGGGAGGGCCTACAATGAGCAGTTCTTC. This sequence encodes CSASGRAYNEQFF.

This clonotype was counted between two and nine times. The gene calls are TRBV6-2 or TRBV6-3 and TRBJ2-7; the D gene is possibly TRBD1 (6 bases). Germline CDR1 is MNHEY and CDR2 is SVGEGT. The V gene lost 6 bases and the J gene lost 4 bases, with 22 bases spanning the gap. The CDR3 contains 16 residues. CDR3 sequence (DNA): TGTGCCAGCAGAAAGGGGGAACAGGAAGCCATTTACGAGCAGTACTTC. This translates into CASRKGEQEAIYEQYF.